Sequencing of this T cell receptor beta chain was carried out in a study of T-cell reconstitution after alpha-beta-depleted transplantation in children. This CDR3 comprises 13 residues. Germline V gene sequence: CDR1 DFQATT, CDR2 SNEGSKA (reference sequence). Trimming shortened V by 6 bases and J by 2 bases, and 12 bases separated the two germline ends. Using unique molecular identifiers, the investigators prepared the TCRbeta library. TCRdb re-called the PCR reads through MiXCR, storing one row per CDR3 protein. The profile covers some 340,000 distinct CDR3 sequences, with 10% to 13% appearing a single time and 2% to 3% taken by the ten largest. This clonotype showed up just a few times.

The V gene is TRBV20-1, the J gene TRBJ2-3; TRBD2 might be the D (6 bases). This sequence was found in a human donor who donated a stem cell graft to a child with acute lymphoblastic leukemia. The source was PBMCs from the stem cell graft donor, collected from the stem cell graft. CDR3 nucleotide sequence: TGCAGTGCCGCGGGGCTGAACACAGATACGCAGTATTTT. Protein product: CSAAGLNTDTQYF.